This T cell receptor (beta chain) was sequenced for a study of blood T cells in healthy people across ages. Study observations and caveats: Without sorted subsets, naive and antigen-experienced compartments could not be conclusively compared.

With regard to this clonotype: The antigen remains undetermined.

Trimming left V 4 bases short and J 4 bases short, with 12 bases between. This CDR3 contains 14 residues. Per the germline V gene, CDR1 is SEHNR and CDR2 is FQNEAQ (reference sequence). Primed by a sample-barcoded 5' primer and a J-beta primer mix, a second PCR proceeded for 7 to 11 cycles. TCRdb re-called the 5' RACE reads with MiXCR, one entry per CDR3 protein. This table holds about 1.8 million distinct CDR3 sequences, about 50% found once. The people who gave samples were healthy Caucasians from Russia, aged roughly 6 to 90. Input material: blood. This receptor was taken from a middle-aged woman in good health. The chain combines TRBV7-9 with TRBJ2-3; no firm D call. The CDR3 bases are TGTGCCAGCAGCTACGGCGGTGAGGCAGATACGCAGTATTTT. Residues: CASSYGGEADTQYF.